Shown below are 6 T cell receptor beta chains from a single sample sequenced in a study of T-cell reconstitution after alpha-beta-depleted transplantation in children. Unique molecular identifiers were incorporated into the prepared TCRbeta library. Using its own MiXCR run on the PCR reads, TCRdb lists one record per CDR3 protein. The sample holds about 580,000 distinct CDR3 sequences; over 20% are singletons and the top ten take about 35%. This material consisted of PBMCs, taken before TCRalphabeta/CD19-depleted stem cell transplant. These receptors all come from a boy under two years old with Wiskott-Aldrich syndrome, due to receive a stem cell transplant.

The V and J genes are TRBV27 and TRBJ1-6; no firm D call. Germline CDR1 reads MNHEY; CDR2 reads SMNVEV (reference sequence). CDR3 size: 15 residues. Between the trimmed V and J ends, which lost 0 bases and 2 bases, there was a span of 5 bases. The DNA of the CDR3 is TGTGCCAGCAGTTTATCCACAGCCTATAATTCACCCCTCCACTTT. It yields the protein CASSLSTAYNSPLHF.

The gene calls are TRBV20-1 and TRBJ2-3; D may be TRBD2 (6 bases). V was cut by 5 bases and J by 0 bases, with 9 bases left in between. Per germline, CDR1 DFQATT and CDR2 SNEGSKA (reference sequence). The CDR3 length is 13 residues. CDR3: CSASGLSTDTQYF. The CDR3 DNA sequence: TGCAGTGCTTCGGGACTTAGCACAGATACGCAGTATTTT.

This clonotype has a single count. This sequence may be a read error, since a much larger clone differs from it by one base. The gene calls are TRBV12-3 or TRBV12-4 and TRBJ2-2; D gene ambiguous. The CDR3 is 12 residues long. Trimming shortened V by 3 bases and J by 7 bases, and 6 bases separated the two germline ends. CDR3 loop: CASSFRVGELFF. The CDR3 DNA follows: TGTGCCAGCAGTTTTCGGGTCGGGGAGCTGTTTTTT.

This clonotype was found a few times. The chain has TRBV7-3 and TRBJ2-1, with D unclear. The CDR3 has 14 amino acids. The germline gives CDR1 SGHTA, CDR2 FQGTGA. Trimming pared 2 bases from V and 4 bases from J, leaving 9 bases between. This CDR3 is CASSLRPGYNEQFF. The CDR3 DNA sequence: TGTGCCAGCAGCTTACGGCCAGGTTACAATGAGCAGTTCTTC.

This chain joins TRBV3-1 and TRBJ2-1; 9 bases align to TRBD2. Germline V gene lookup returns CDR1 LGHDT and CDR2 YNNKEL (reference sequence). Trimming took 4 bases from V and 8 from J; bases not matched to a gene: 9. CDR3 length: 15 amino acids. The CDR3 DNA follows: TGTGCCAGCAGCCCAAAAGTAGCGGGAGTCGATGAGCAGTTCTTC. This encodes CASSPKVAGVDEQFF.

The chain carries TRBV7-6 and TRBJ1-2; the match to TRBD1 covers 10 bases. J gave up 9 bases and V 1 base, and 5 bases lay outside the gene matches. CDR3 length: 14 amino acids. Germline CDR1 SGHVS, CDR2 FNYEAQ. The CDR3 DNA sequence: TGTGCCAGCAGCTTAGGGGCGGGACAGGGGAGCTACACCTTC. Protein: CASSLGAGQGSYTF.